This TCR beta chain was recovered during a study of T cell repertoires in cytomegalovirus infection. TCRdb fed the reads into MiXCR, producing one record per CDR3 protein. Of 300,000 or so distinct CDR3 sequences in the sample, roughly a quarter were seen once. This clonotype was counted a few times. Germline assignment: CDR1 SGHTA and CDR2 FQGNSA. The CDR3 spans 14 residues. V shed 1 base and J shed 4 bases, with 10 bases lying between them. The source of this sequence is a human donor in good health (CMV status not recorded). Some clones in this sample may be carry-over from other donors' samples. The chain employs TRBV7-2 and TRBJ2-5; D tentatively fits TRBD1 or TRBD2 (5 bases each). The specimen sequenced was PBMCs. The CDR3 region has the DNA TGTGCCAGCAGCTTAGGGTCAGGGAGAGAGACCCAGTACTTC. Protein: CASSLGSGRETQYF.